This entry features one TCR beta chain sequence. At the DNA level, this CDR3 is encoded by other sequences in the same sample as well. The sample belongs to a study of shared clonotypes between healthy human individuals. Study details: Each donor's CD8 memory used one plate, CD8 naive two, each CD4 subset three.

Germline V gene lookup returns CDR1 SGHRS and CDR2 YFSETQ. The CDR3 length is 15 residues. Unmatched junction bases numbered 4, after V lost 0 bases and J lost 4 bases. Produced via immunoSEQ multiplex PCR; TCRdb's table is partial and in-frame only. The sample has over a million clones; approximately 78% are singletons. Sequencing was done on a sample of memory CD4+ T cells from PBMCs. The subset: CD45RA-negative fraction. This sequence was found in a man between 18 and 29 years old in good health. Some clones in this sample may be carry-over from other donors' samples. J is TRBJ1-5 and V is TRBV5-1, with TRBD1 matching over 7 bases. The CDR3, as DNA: TGCGCCAGCAGCTTGGGGCAGGGGGATAATCAGCCCCAGCATTTT. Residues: CASSLGQGDNQPQHF.